This T cell receptor beta chain derives from a study of T cell responses to AZD1222 COVID-19 vaccine. The length of the CDR3 is 19 residues. Germline CDR1 SGDLS, CDR2 YYNGEE. The V gene end was trimmed by 0 bases and the J gene end by 4 bases; junction bases not matched to a gene: 15. Method: immunoSEQ multiplex PCR; TCRdb's copy keeps in-frame clones and lacks some. This sample has around 100,000 clones; around 92% occur once, and the top ten carry less than 55%. Turning to this clone: Its antigen is unidentified.

Study results and limitations: Spike-specific TCR breadth rose after two AZD1222 doses, and depth rose as well.

This material consisted of peripheral blood, taken on day 0 of AZD1222 vaccination. This TCR was sampled from an adult in good health. V gene TRBV9 combines with J gene TRBJ2-3; 9 bases fit TRBD2. DNA of the CDR3: TGTGCCAGCAGCGTAGGATTCAGGAGCGGGAGGAGTAATTCAGATACGCAGTATTTT. Translated: CASSVGFRSGRSNSDTQYF. The entire variable domain, with the rest obtained from reference TRBV9 and TRBJ2-3, is as follows: DSGVTQTPKHLITATGQRVTLRCSPRSGDLSVYWYQQSLDQGLQFLIQYYNGEERAKGNILERFSAQQFPDLHSELNLSSLELGDSALYFCASSVGFRSGRSNSDTQYFGPGTRLTVL.